Detailed here is one T cell receptor (beta chain). Its antigen remains unidentified. The data originate from a study of PD-1 blockade in classical Hodgkin lymphoma. Time point: newly diagnosed, previously untreated cHL patient sample. Purification of CD4+ T cells from thawed PBMCs was performed via magnetic negative selection. Comparison used PBMCs from newly diagnosed, untreated classical Hodgkin lymphoma. The V gene's germline CDR1 is LNHNV and CDR2 YYDKDF (reference sequence). The CDR3 has 14 residues. The V end lost 0 bases, the J end lost 5 bases, and 10 bases lay between the germline ends. General study findings and limits: The repertoire differences lack a defined cause, possibly disease activity or prior therapy. Compared with healthy donors, newly diagnosed patients reportedly showed lower baseline TCR diversity.

The assay was immunoSEQ multiplex PCR, and TCRdb's table has in-frame clones only and misses some. The sample contains 20,000 to 25,000 clones, 90% of which appear only once. The sequence was obtained from a human donor with classical Hodgkin lymphoma. Sequencing used CD4+ T cells from blood. The rearrangement uses TRBV15 and TRBJ1-2, with D unclear. The DNA of the CDR3 is TGTGCCACCAGCAGAGATATGGGAAAATATGGCTACACCTTC. Its protein product is CATSRDMGKYGYTF.